This section outlines one T cell receptor beta chain sequence together with its context. Its antigen has not been determined. The record has no base qualities; no much larger clone is one base away. These data belong to a study of blood T cell repertoires in COVID-19 (dated by TCRdb to 2020 to 2022). Regarding the complete study: The collaborator samples originated in the United States, Italy and Spain and spanned the acute and convalescent phases of COVID-19. The prospective study material was composed of cDNA or gDNA derived from T cells, B-cell-depleted T cells, or PBMCs. Deeply sampled blood TCRbeta repertoires from subjects exposed to, actively infected with, or recovered from COVID-19 were included in the dataset. The repertoires were released in a freely available public database meant as a resource for research on the immune response to SARS-CoV-2. The samples were drawn from two sources: the first 160 participants of the ongoing ImmuneRACE study, and 1,200 or so subjects contributed by 6 global collaborators. The sample metadata nearly always contained a de-identified subject ID, COVID-19 status, age in years and sex. Where available, HLA class I and class II types were taken from metadata supplied by the sample provider and were not determined by assay-based typing.

TCRbeta CDR3 regions were amplified from genomic DNA by means of the immunoSEQ Assay, a bias-controlled multiplex PCR. The original methods were these. Nucleated cell counts per sample were estimated from amplification of reference gene primers within the assay. To quantify the absolute abundance of each unique TCRbeta CDR3 rearrangement, sequence reads were collapsed and filtered. For each sample, productive Simpson clonality was calculated as the square root of Simpson's diversity index over productive rearrangements. Here the immuneACCESS table is served through TCRdb, limited to in-frame sequences with V and J called. Missing clones are a known gap in these copies; in checked studies unresolved V genes cover under half, and the rest lacks a known reason. The DNA gave D and trimming, while V, J and clone size come from that table. In all, the sample holds approximately 90,000 clones, and 70% to 85% of those were seen once. About 10% of the sample is in the top ten clones.

V is pruned by 3 bases and J by 5 bases, leaving 6 bases of the junction without a gene match. The CDR3 runs 14 residues from the cysteine to the phenylalanine. Here the CDR3 DNA is all that survives: 42 bases in frame from base 1. The germline V gene (reference sequence) gives CDR1 as SGHNT and CDR2 as YYREEE. Each collaborating institution followed its own protocols to collect whole blood in K2EDTA tubes. For TCRbeta analysis, collaborators shipped samples in one of three forms: frozen whole blood, isolated PBMCs, or DNA extracted from either of those sample types. General study outcomes and caveats: The amount of clinical and demographic metadata varied by source and participant and was provided uncurated.

In this chain, TRBV5-4 is recombined with TRBJ2-7; 9 junctional bases match TRBD1. The clonotype comes from a man in his 70s with acute or convalescent COVID-19. The material sequenced was peripheral blood. Here is the DNA: TGTGCCAGCAGCTCCGGACAGGGGAGCGACGAGCAGTACTTC. Its coded protein is CASSSGQGSDEQYF.